This T cell receptor beta chain was identified in a study of blood T cell repertoires in COVID-19 (dated by TCRdb to 2020 to 2022). For the study in its entirety: The collaborator samples originated in the United States, Italy and Spain and spanned the acute and convalescent phases of COVID-19. The material from the prospective study consisted of cDNA or gDNA derived from T cells, B-cell-depleted T cells, or PBMCs. Subjects who had been exposed to COVID-19, were actively infected with it, or had recovered from it provided the deeply sampled blood TCRbeta repertoires that made up the dataset. A freely available public database, intended as a resource for researchers studying the immune response to SARS-CoV-2, is where the repertoires were released. The samples were drawn from the first 160 participants of the ongoing ImmuneRACE study and from 1,254 subjects provided by 6 global collaborators. A de-identified subject ID, COVID-19 status, age in years and sex were almost always included in the sample metadata. HLA class I and class II types, where available, came from metadata supplied by the sample provider rather than from assay-based typing.

On this clone: What antigen it recognizes has not been identified. No clone much larger than this one lies a single base away; base qualities are absent.

At one collaborating source in Seattle, patients were enrolled during active infection and were followed longitudinally through the course of disease. Collaborating institutions collected whole blood in K2EDTA tubes following their own protocols. For TCRbeta analysis, collaborator samples were shipped as frozen whole blood, as isolated PBMCs, or as DNA extracted from either sample type. Overall study outcomes, separate from this receptor: How much clinical and demographic metadata was included differed by source and by participant, and the metadata was provided uncurated.

TCRbeta CDR3 regions were amplified from genomic DNA using the immunoSEQ Assay, a bias-controlled multiplex PCR. From the authors' description of their analysis: Nucleated cell counts per sample were estimated from amplification of reference gene primers within the assay. To quantify the absolute abundance of each unique TCRbeta CDR3 rearrangement, sequence reads were collapsed and filtered. For each sample, productive Simpson clonality was calculated by taking the square root of Simpson's diversity index across productive rearrangements. Here the immuneACCESS table is served through TCRdb, limited to in-frame sequences with V and J called. Missing clones are a known gap in these copies; in checked studies unresolved V genes cover under half, and the rest lacks a known reason. D and trimming come from the DNA, and the V and J calls and clone size come from that table. This sample comprises about 180,000 clones, roughly 84% of them detected only once. The ten most abundant clones make up about 20% of the sample.

V and J are trimmed by 3 bases and 0 bases, and the gene matches miss 7 bases of the junction. Reading from cysteine to phenylalanine, the CDR3 counts 18 amino acids. Only CDR3 DNA is held: 54 bases, read in frame from base 1. The germline V gene gives CDR1 as KGHDR and CDR2 as SFDVKD. The clonotype originates from a person aged 70 to 85 with COVID-19, enrolled during active disease. Source material: peripheral blood. Recombination joined TRBV24-1 with TRBJ2-1; 10 bases in the middle match TRBD2. The base sequence is TGTGCCACCAGTGATGCGCCTAGCGGGGGAAGCTCCTACAATGAGCAGTTCTTC. This encodes CATSDAPSGGSSYNEQFF.